This TCR beta chain was obtained from a study of blood T cell repertoires in COVID-19. As for the study in general: Acute-phase and convalescent COVID-19 samples originated in the United States, Italy and Spain. The analysed material was cDNA or gDNA that came from T cells, B-cell-depleted T cells, or PBMCs.

Original handling: Quantification of nucleated cells was approximated via reference gene primer amplification. Method: immunoSEQ multiplex PCR; TCRdb's copy keeps in-frame clones and lacks some. That table supplies the V and J calls and clone size; D and trimming were determined from the DNA. The sample has about 200,000 clones, about 82% seen once; the top ten hold over 9.5%. CDR3 length equals 14 residues. V was pared by 3 bases and J by 0 bases, with 8 bases between. Germline lookup yields CDR1 SNHLY and CDR2 FYNNEI. The gene calls are TRBV2 and TRBJ1-2; D gene uncertain. Source material: peripheral blood. This receptor was obtained from a woman older than 75 with acute or convalescent COVID-19. CDR3 DNA: TGTGCCAGCAGTGACGGGCGGGCTAACTATGGCTACACCTTC. This encodes CASSDGRANYGYTF.